The 9 T cell receptor beta chains presented below share a single source sample, sequenced in a study of T-cell reconstitution after alpha-beta-depleted transplantation in children. Researchers prepared the TCRbeta library using unique molecular identifiers, the study reports. Via MiXCR, TCRdb re-called the PCR reads, giving one row per CDR3 protein. The sample shows about 980,000 distinct CDR3 sequences, around 30% of them seen only once. The input for sequencing was PBMCs, mostly from graft donor cells, taken 360 days after TCRalphabeta/CD19-depleted stem cell transplant. The receptor set was obtained from a boy younger than two who had a stem cell transplant for SCID, so the T cells may come from the graft donor.

The J gene is TRBJ2-2, the V gene TRBV7-2; D is undetermined. Germline V gene data show CDR1 as SGHTA and CDR2 as FQGNSA. V was clipped by 5 bases and J by 4 bases, with 11 bases between them. The CDR3 runs 14 residues. Here the CDR3 DNA reads TGTGCCAGCAGCCGAAATACACTCACCGGGGAGCTGTTTTTT. Translating gives CASSRNTLTGELFF.

V and J are TRBV9 and TRBJ2-3, with 15 positions matching TRBD2. The germline V gene encodes CDR1 SGDLS and CDR2 YYNGEE. V shed 0 bases and J 6 bases; nucleotides not matched to a gene: 5. This CDR3 comprises 17 residues. The CDR3 region has the DNA TGTGCCAGCAGCGTAGGGACTAGCGGGGGGGGCCATGATACGCAGTATTTT. The encoded protein is CASSVGTSGGGHDTQYF.

This clonotype was seen more than once but under ten times. CDR3 nucleotides: TGTGCCAGCAGTAGGGTGGAACAGGGGTTGAACTATGGCTACACCTTC. It yields the protein CASSRVEQGLNYGYTF. The chain uses TRBV27 and TRBJ1-2; 7 nucleotides agree with TRBD1. The germline V gene encodes CDR1 MNHEY and CDR2 SMNVEV (reference sequence). Losses at the gene ends were 5 bases for V and 2 bases for J; bases not matched to a gene: 11. The CDR3 runs 16 residues.

The V call is TRBV4-1, the J call TRBJ2-5; the D gene could be TRBD1 or TRBD2 (6 bases each). The CDR3 contains 15 residues. V was trimmed by 0 bases and J by 5 bases, leaving 13 bases between them. CDR1 MGHRA and CDR2 YSYEKL come from the germline V gene. The CDR3 coding sequence is TGCGCCAGCAGCCAAGATGGAGGGGGGACGGAGACCCAGTACTTC. This sequence encodes CASSQDGGGTETQYF.

There are a few counts of this clonotype. The genes are TRBV5-1 and TRBJ2-2; TRBD1 might be the D (6 bases). The CDR3 contains 15 residues. Trimming took off 3 bases at V and 0 bases at J, with 9 bases between the two ends. The germline gives CDR1 SGHRS, CDR2 YFSETQ. The CDR3 coding sequence is TGCGCCAGCAGCTGGGACACGACGAACACCGGGGAGCTGTTTTTT. This translates into CASSWDTTNTGELFF.

The genes are TRBV12-3 or TRBV12-4 and TRBJ1-1; D not resolved. The CDR3 is 14 amino acids. V lost 6 bases, J lost 1 base, and 12 bases lay in between. The CDR3 coding sequence is TGTGCCAGCAGCTCTCTGTGGGCGAACACTGAAGCTTTCTTT. Encoded protein: CASSSLWANTEAFF.

The V call is TRBV30, the J call TRBJ2-4; possibly TRBD2 for D (6 bases). Germline V CDR1 and CDR2: GTSNPN, SVGIG (reference sequence). V lost 8 bases and J 0 bases, leaving 14 bases between the germline ends. The CDR3 runs 14 residues. CDR3 bases: TGTGCCGGAAACAGCGGGCTAGCCAAAAACATTCAGTACTTC. It encodes CAGNSGLAKNIQYF.

The chain has TRBV5-1 and TRBJ2-7; TRBD1 aligns across 7 bases. Germline V CDR1 and CDR2: SGHRS, YFSETQ. Unmatched junction bases numbered 12, after V lost 5 bases and J lost 7 bases. The CDR3 spans 14 residues. The CDR3 nucleotides read TGCGCCAGCAGTTGGGACAGCGGTCCCCGGGAGCAGTACTTC. Translated: CASSWDSGPREQYF.

This clonotype was counted only a few times. This sequence joins TRBV29-1 and TRBJ1-1; D gene ambiguous. Germline V gene lookup returns CDR1 SQVTM and CDR2 ANQGSEA. This CDR3 spans 11 amino acids. Trimming took off 7 bases at V and 8 bases at J, with 14 bases between the two ends. CDR3 sequence: CSAPGPGEAFF. CDR3 coding DNA: TGCAGCGCCCCTGGGCCCGGGGAAGCTTTCTTT. The whole variable domain, remainder taken from reference TRBV29-1 and TRBJ1-1, is SAVISQKPSRDICQRGTSLTIQCQVDSQVTMMFWYRQQPGQSLTLIATANQGSEATYESGFVIDKFPISRPNLTFSTLTVSNMSPEDSSIYLCSAPGPGEAFFGQGTRLTVV.